The entry below describes one T cell receptor (beta chain). The source of the sample is a study of T cells after yellow fever vaccination. Overall study context: Fractions of limited cellularity were prepared by means of SMART-Seq v4 Ultra Low Input.

TCRdb fed the 5' RACE reads into MiXCR, producing one record per CDR3 protein. The data hold 450,000 to 650,000 distinct CDR3 sequences, with less than 15% observed a single time. J lost 5 bases, V lost 5 bases, and 2 bases had no gene match. There are 12 residues in the CDR3. Germline CDR1 reads SGHVS; CDR2 reads FQNEAQ. Material: PBMCs, obtained on the day of the yellow fever booster vaccination. The chain is built from TRBV7-8 and TRBJ2-7; 8 bases agree with TRBD1. The source is a man under 40 who received the YFV17D yellow fever vaccine. CDR3 DNA sequence: TGTGCCAGCAGCCAGGACAGGGACGAGCAGTACTTC. Its protein product is CASSQDRDEQYF.